Listed here are 28 T cell receptor beta chains from one sample, sequenced in a study of shared T cell receptors in the human thymus. Produced via immunoSEQ multiplex PCR; TCRdb's table is partial and in-frame only. This sample has hundreds of thousands of clones, with over 75% found just once. The data also belong to a second study, concerning human thymus T cells.

Sequencing was performed on thymocytes. The receptors shown here come from a boy younger than two with a congenital heart defect.

The chain is built from TRBV15 and TRBJ2-5; unclear D gene. The CDR3 totals 12 residues. Germline CDR1 LNHNV, CDR2 YYDKDF (reference sequence). Trimming removed 0 bases at V and 5 bases at J, with 4 bases between. The CDR3 sequence: CATSRDRETQYF. CDR3 in DNA: TGTGCCACCAGCAGAGACCGGGAGACCCAGTACTTC.

V gene TRBV18 combines with J gene TRBJ2-7; possibly TRBD2 for D (6 bases). CDR1 is KGHSH and CDR2 is LQKENI in the germline V gene. Trimming removed 2 bases from V and 0 bases from J, with 20 bases in between. CDR3 length: 18 residues. The CDR3 reads CASSPTENSGRISYEQYF. The CDR3, as DNA: TGTGCCAGCTCACCAACCGAAAACTCGGGGAGGATCTCCTACGAGCAGTACTTC.

The chain couples TRBV7-6 to TRBJ2-1, with D unresolved. CDR3 length equals 16 residues. In germline, CDR1 is SGHVS, CDR2 FNYEAQ. Between the trimmed V and J ends, which lost 5 bases and 5 bases, there was a span of 19 bases. The CDR3, as DNA: TGTGCCAGCAGCCCCGGAAGACGTAGGAGAAACAATGAGCAGTTCTTC. It yields the protein CASSPGRRRRNNEQFF.

J is TRBJ2-2 and V is TRBV4-3; D might be TRBD2 (6 bases). CDR3 length equals 15 residues. The V end lost 6 bases, the J end lost 0 bases, and 11 bases lay between the germline ends. CDR1 is LGHNA, CDR2 YSLEER, per germline. This CDR3 reads CASSRGTANTGELFF. CDR3 coding DNA: TGCGCCAGCAGTAGAGGGACTGCGAACACCGGGGAGCTGTTTTTT.

The V call is TRBV14, the J call TRBJ2-6; a weak D match, TRBD1 (5 bases). V was clipped by 1 base and J by 3 bases, with 7 bases between them. The germline V gene encodes CDR1 SGHDN and CDR2 FVKESK. The CDR3 length is 15 residues. The CDR3 loop reads CASSQAGRGANVLTF. DNA for the CDR3: TGTGCCAGCAGCCAAGCAGGGCGTGGGGCCAACGTCCTGACTTTC. Filled out from reference TRBV14 and TRBJ2-6, the complete variable domain reads EAGVTQFPSHSVIEKGQTVTLRCDPISGHDNLYWYRRVMGKEIKFLLHFVKESKQDESGMPNNRFLAERTGGTYSTLKVQPAELEDSGVYFCASSQAGRGANVLTFGAGSRLTVL.

This chain links TRBV4-3 with TRBJ2-5, with 8 bases lining up with TRBD2. The V segment lost 2 bases and the J segment 2 bases; nucleotides outside the gene matches: 7. Germline CDR1 is LGHNA and CDR2 is YSLEER. The length of the CDR3 is 16 residues. DNA for the CDR3: TGCGCCAGCAGCCAAACGCCGGGACTAGTACAAGAGACCCAGTACTTC. Translated, it gives CASSQTPGLVQETQYF.

This sequence joins TRBV11-2 and TRBJ2-7; 7 bases are a match to TRBD1. Per germline, CDR1 SGHAT and CDR2 FQNNGV. The ends lost 0 bases at V and 6 bases at J; junction bases unmatched: 11. This CDR3 is 16 amino acids long. The CDR3 DNA is TGTGCCAGCAGCTTAGATCAGTGGGGACAGAGAGGCGAGCAGTACTTC. It specifies CASSLDQWGQRGEQYF.

The chain recombines TRBV4-1 with TRBJ2-7; D is possibly TRBD1 (5 bases). Per the germline V gene, CDR1 is MGHRA and CDR2 is YSYEKL. This CDR3 contains 14 residues. The germline V and J ends were trimmed by 3 bases and 0 bases, with 9 bases remaining between them. The CDR3 is CASSQSRDSYEQYF. As DNA, the CDR3 is TGCGCCAGCAGCCAGTCCAGGGACTCCTACGAGCAGTACTTC.

CDR3 in amino acids: CASSSWAGGTGELFF. Written as DNA, the CDR3 is TGTGCCAGCAGCTCTTGGGCGGGAGGGACCGGGGAGCTGTTTTTT. The V call is TRBV6-5, the J call TRBJ2-2; 9 positions match TRBD2. Germline lookup yields CDR1 MNHEY and CDR2 SVGAGI. V was clipped by 6 bases and J by 5 bases; unmatched bases: 7. This CDR3 spans 15 amino acids.

The genes are TRBV5-1 and TRBJ2-2, with 9 nucleotides matching TRBD1. The CDR3 covers 16 residues. The V segment lost 4 bases and the J segment 5 bases; nucleotides outside the gene matches: 9. Germline CDR1 SGHRS, CDR2 YFSETQ. The CDR3 sequence: CASSGGQGRKTGELFF. Here the CDR3 DNA reads TGCGCCAGCAGCGGTGGACAGGGGAGAAAAACCGGGGAGCTGTTTTTT. The whole variable domain, remainder taken from reference TRBV5-1 and TRBJ2-2, is KAGVTQTPRYLIKTRGQQVTLSCSPISGHRSVSWYQQTPGQGLQFLFEYFSETQRNKGNFPGRFSGRQFSNSRSEMNVSTLELGDSALYLCASSGGQGRKTGELFFGEGSRLTVL.

V is TRBV20-1 and J is TRBJ1-3; D call uncertain. CDR1 DFQATT and CDR2 SNEGSKA come from the germline V gene (reference sequence). The CDR3 is 11 amino acids. V gave up 3 bases and J gave up 9 bases, with 9 bases separating them. This chain's CDR3 is CSARVRSTIYF. DNA of the CDR3: TGCAGTGCTAGGGTCAGAAGCACCATATATTTT.

The sample holds one count of this clone. The chain employs TRBV28 and TRBJ1-5; no definite D call. Germline-derived CDR1 and CDR2 are MDHEN and SYDVKM. The CDR3 consists of 13 residues. Trimming removed 5 bases at V and 12 bases at J, with 17 bases between. The CDR3 DNA follows: TGTGCCAGCAGTCTGACGGCTGGGCAGGTCCAGCATTTT. Amino acids: CASSLTAGQVQHF.

The V gene is TRBV23-1, the J gene TRBJ1-2; 9 bases match TRBD1. TRBV23-1 is classed as an ORF, of uncertain function. The J segment lost 8 bases and the V segment lost 7 bases, leaving 14 bases of the junction unmatched. The CDR3 spans 15 residues. CDR3 nucleotide sequence: TGCGCCAGCACATCCGGGACAGGGTTTATTATAGGCTACACCTTC. This encodes CASTSGTGFIIGYTF.

This rearrangement joins TRBV14 to TRBJ2-1, with a weak D call TRBD2 (5 bases). The CDR3 contains 16 residues. The V end lost 1 base, the J end lost 5 bases, and 15 bases lay between the germline ends. Germline CDR1 is SGHDN and CDR2 is FVKESK. CDR3 loop: CASSQAPLASNNEQFF. CDR3 bases: TGTGCCAGCAGCCAAGCCCCGCTAGCCTCAAACAATGAGCAGTTCTTC.

This chain links TRBV13 with TRBJ2-1, with D maybe TRBD2 (5 bases). The V end lost 2 bases, the J end lost 10 bases, and 15 bases lay between the germline ends. The CDR3 consists of 14 residues. The germline V gene encodes CDR1 PRHDT and CDR2 FYEKMQ (reference sequence). The CDR3 spells CASSLSGRLGEQFF. Here the CDR3 DNA reads TGTGCCAGCAGCTTATCGGGGAGACTGGGGGAGCAGTTCTTC.

The chain recombines TRBV7-8 with TRBJ2-2; possibly TRBD1 for D (6 bases). Germline V gene sequence: CDR1 SGHVS, CDR2 FQNEAQ. The CDR3 consists of 18 residues. Trimming stripped 3 bases from V and 7 bases from J, with 24 bases between. The chain's CDR3 is CASSFRGLPGHTFGELFF. For the CDR3, the DNA is TGTGCCAGCAGCTTTAGAGGATTGCCGGGACACACGTTCGGGGAGCTGTTTTTT.

The gene calls are TRBV4-3 and TRBJ2-7; 8 bases line up with TRBD2. CDR3 length: 16 residues. The germline CDR1 and CDR2 sequences are LGHNA and YSLEER. The ends lost 1 base at V and 5 bases at J; junction bases unmatched: 10. CDR3 sequence: CASSQVAWTSYHEQYF. The CDR3 DNA is TGCGCCAGCAGCCAAGTCGCTTGGACTAGCTATCACGAGCAGTACTTC.

This clone has a single count. This chain links TRBV15 with TRBJ2-2, with 9 positions matching TRBD2. Trimming at V came to 8 bases and at J to 6 bases, leaving 7 bases not matched to a gene. Germline CDR1 is LNHNV and CDR2 is YYDKDF (reference sequence). The CDR3 is 14 amino acids. The chain's CDR3 is CATLRTSVAGELFF. In DNA, the CDR3 is TGTGCCACCTTGAGGACTAGCGTCGCCGGGGAGCTGTTTTTT.

The J gene is TRBJ2-7, the V gene TRBV18; D is possibly TRBD2 (5 bases). Germline CDR1 reads KGHSH; CDR2 reads LQKENI. V was clipped by 5 bases and J by 2 bases, with 16 bases between them. The CDR3 length is 15 residues. The CDR3 protein is CASSWFEGPAYEQYF. DNA of the CDR3: TGTGCCAGCTCATGGTTTGAGGGCCCCGCCTACGAGCAGTACTTC.

The V call is TRBV14, the J call TRBJ1-1; a possible D gene is TRBD1 (5 bases). CDR3 size: 16 residues. From germline, CDR1 is SGHDN and CDR2 FVKESK. Trimming removed 1 base from V and 1 base from J, with 13 bases in between. DNA for the CDR3: TGTGCCAGCAGCCAAGGGGGGGAAATGGGGAACACTGAAGCTTTCTTT. This gives the protein CASSQGGEMGNTEAFF.

The chain employs TRBV5-1 and TRBJ2-7; 10 positions match TRBD2. The germline CDR1 and CDR2 sequences are SGHRS and YFSETQ. Germline trimming cut 6 bases from V and 2 bases from J; bases unmatched to any gene: 5. CDR3 size: 14 residues. The CDR3 loop reads CASNPSGRPYEQYF. CDR3 coding DNA: TGCGCCAGCAACCCTAGCGGGAGACCCTACGAGCAGTACTTC. Full variable domain (missing parts from reference TRBV5-1 and TRBJ2-7): KAGVTQTPRYLIKTRGQQVTLSCSPISGHRSVSWYQQTPGQGLQFLFEYFSETQRNKGNFPGRFSGRQFSNSRSEMNVSTLELGDSALYLCASNPSGRPYEQYFGPGTRLTVT.

The CDR3, as DNA: TGTGCCAGAAGCCGGCCATGCGGGAGCGAGATCGAGCAGTTCTTC. The encoded protein is CARSRPCGSEIEQFF. This chain joins TRBV5-3 and TRBJ2-1; TRBD2 agrees at 7 bases. TRBV5-3 is marked as an open reading frame, function uncertain. After removal of 4 bases from V and 10 bases from J, the junction contained 14 bases not matched to a gene. This CDR3 is built from 15 residues.

The chain combines TRBV5-4 with TRBJ2-7; maybe TRBD1 (5 bases). The CDR3 spans 15 residues. Germline V CDR1 and CDR2: SGHNT, YYREEE (reference sequence). The V gene lost 1 base and the J gene lost 2 bases, with 13 bases spanning the gap. This CDR3 reads CASSLRQGRAYEQYF. The CDR3 bases are TGTGCCAGCAGCTTGCGGCAGGGCAGGGCCTACGAGCAGTACTTC.

This clone came up a few times. The chain couples TRBV19 to TRBJ2-7, with a tentative D call TRBD1 (5 bases). V lost 5 bases, J lost 3 bases, and 8 bases lay in between. Per the germline V gene, CDR1 is LNHDA and CDR2 is SQIVND (reference sequence). There are 12 residues in the CDR3. CDR3 in amino acids: CASSADSYEQYF. The CDR3, as DNA: TGTGCCAGTAGTGCCGACAGCTACGAGCAGTACTTC.

The V call is TRBV19, the J call TRBJ1-3, with 9 bases aligning to TRBD1. V shed 6 bases, J shed 8 bases, and the junction held 2 bases outside the gene matches. The CDR3 is 12 residues long. Germline assignment: CDR1 LNHDA and CDR2 SQIVND (reference sequence). The CDR3 region is CASRDRGHTIYF. Here the CDR3 DNA reads TGTGCCAGTAGGGACAGGGGCCACACCATATATTTT.

This clone was counted once. J is TRBJ1-2 and V is TRBV11-2, with D tentatively TRBD1 (6 bases). V lost 4 bases, J lost 4 bases, and 19 bases lay in between. This CDR3 is built from 16 residues. Germline V gene data show CDR1 as SGHAT and CDR2 as FQNNGV. CDR3 nucleotides: TGTGCCAGCAGCTATCGACAGGCCCTCGCCCCCTATGGCTACACCTTC. Its translation is CASSYRQALAPYGYTF.

The chain couples TRBV13 to TRBJ2-7, with a tentative D call TRBD1 (5 bases). The length of the CDR3 is 15 residues. Between the trimmed V and J ends, which lost 4 bases and 3 bases, there was a span of 16 bases. The germline V gene has CDR1 PRHDT and CDR2 FYEKMQ (reference sequence). CDR3 residues: CASSWVQVNSYEQYF. In nucleotides, the CDR3 is TGTGCCAGCAGCTGGGTACAGGTAAATAGCTACGAGCAGTACTTC.

The chain carries TRBV4-3 and TRBJ2-7, with a weak D call TRBD2 (6 bases). The CDR3 covers 16 residues. V was pared by 0 bases and J by 2 bases, with 14 bases between. From germline, CDR1 is LGHNA and CDR2 YSLEER. The chain's CDR3 is CASSQEGGGDPYEQYF. CDR3 nucleotides: TGCGCCAGCAGCCAAGAAGGCGGAGGGGACCCCTACGAGCAGTACTTC.